This entry concerns a single TCR beta chain. What it binds is unknown. V lost 2 bases and J lost 6, with 8 bases in between. The CDR3 covers 13 residues. The V gene's germline CDR1 is SEHNR and CDR2 FQNEAQ (reference sequence). This specimen belongs to a study of T cell responses to AZD1222 COVID-19 vaccine. Overall study results and limits: The repertoires were collected only after the peak T cell response.

Sequencing was performed with immunoSEQ multiplex PCR; in TCRdb, only in-frame clones are kept and a portion is missing. The sample comprises 140,000 or so clones, more than 80% of which are singletons, and 7.5% to 9.5% rests with the top ten. This TCR was recovered from an adult who received the MenACWY meningococcal vaccine as a control. This sequence joins TRBV7-9 and TRBJ1-5; no clear D gene. Source: peripheral blood, taken 28 days after the second dose of the MenACWY control vaccine. For the CDR3, the DNA is TGTGCCAGCAGCTTATGGGGAGGTCAGCCCCAGCATTTT. Its protein is CASSLWGGQPQHF.